Shown below are 2 T cell receptor beta chains from a single sample sequenced in a study of T cell responses to AZD1222 COVID-19 vaccine. The table came from immunoSEQ multiplex PCR; TCRdb's copy has only in-frame clones and leaves some out. The sample carries about 140,000 clones, 89% recorded once. The specimen comprised peripheral blood, sampled on day 0 of AZD1222 vaccination. These receptors were collected from an adult in good health.

J is TRBJ1-6 and V is TRBV4-1, with D unresolved. This CDR3 comprises 16 residues. Germline assignment: CDR1 MGHRA and CDR2 YSYEKL. V was shortened by 0 bases and J by 6 bases, with 12 bases between the two germline ends. In DNA, the CDR3 is TGCGCCAGCAGCCAAGAGCAAGGCCGGATTAATTCACCCCTCCACTTT. Protein sequence: CASSQEQGRINSPLHF.

CDR3 nucleotide sequence: TGTGCCAGCTCGCCGGGATCTAATGAAAAACTGTTTTTT. Translation gives CASSPGSNEKLFF. The V call is TRBV18, the J call TRBJ1-4; D unresolved. The germline V and J ends were trimmed by 6 bases and 3 bases, with 8 bases remaining between them. Germline V gives CDR1 KGHSH, CDR2 LQKENI. This CDR3 has 13 amino acids. The variable domain in full, completed from reference TRBV18 and TRBJ1-4, reads NAGVMQNPRHLVRRRGQEARLRCSPMKGHSHVYWYRQLPEEGLKFMVYLQKENIIDESGMPKERFSAEFPKEGPSILRIQQVVRGDSAAYFCASSPGSNEKLFFGSGTQLSVL.